This entry concerns a single T cell receptor beta chain. V was pared by 2 bases and J by 0 bases, with 11 bases between. Germline lookup yields CDR1 LNHDA and CDR2 SQIVND (reference sequence). The CDR3 has 16 residues. The sample is drawn from a study of T cells in tuberculosis. Whole-study context: Samples predate treatment or fall within its first 7 days.

Time point: new active TB diagnosis, blood taken before or within 7 days of starting treatment. On average about 100,000 T cells per donor were immunosequenced. Produced via immunoSEQ multiplex PCR; TCRdb's table is partial and in-frame only. Of tens of thousands of clones in the sample, approximately 85% were seen once. This clonotype was sampled from an adult with tuberculosis. The sample here was PBMCs, taken at tuberculosis diagnosis. The V gene is TRBV19, the J gene TRBJ1-5; D is uncertain. The CDR3 region has the DNA TGTGCCAGTAGTATAAGTTCAGGCTATAGCAATCAGCCCCAGCATTTT. Amino acids: CASSISSGYSNQPQHF. The entire variable domain, with the rest obtained from reference TRBV19 and TRBJ1-5, is as follows: DGGITQSPKYLFRKEGQNVTLSCEQNLNHDAMYWYRQDPGQGLRLIYYSQIVNDFQKGDIAEGYSVSREKKESFPLTVTSAQKNPTAFYLCASSISSGYSNQPQHFGDGTRLSIL.